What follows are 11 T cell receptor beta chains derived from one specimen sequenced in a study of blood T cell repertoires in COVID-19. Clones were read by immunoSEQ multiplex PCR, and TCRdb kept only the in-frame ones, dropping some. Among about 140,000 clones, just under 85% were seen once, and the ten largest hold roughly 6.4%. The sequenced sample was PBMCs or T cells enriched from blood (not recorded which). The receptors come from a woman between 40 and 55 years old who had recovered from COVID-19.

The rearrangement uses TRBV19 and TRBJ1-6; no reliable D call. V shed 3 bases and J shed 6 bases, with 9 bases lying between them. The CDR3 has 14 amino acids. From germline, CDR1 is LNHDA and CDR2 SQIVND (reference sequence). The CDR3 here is CASSIGQANSPLHF. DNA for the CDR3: TGTGCCAGTAGTATCGGTCAAGCTAATTCACCCCTCCACTTT.

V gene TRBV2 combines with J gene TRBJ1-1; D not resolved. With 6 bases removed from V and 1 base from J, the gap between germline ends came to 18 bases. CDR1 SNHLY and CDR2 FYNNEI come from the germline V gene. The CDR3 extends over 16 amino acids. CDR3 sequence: CASRPTGEVRNTEAFF. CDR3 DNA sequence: TGTGCCAGCAGACCGACCGGGGAGGTTCGGAACACTGAAGCTTTCTTT.

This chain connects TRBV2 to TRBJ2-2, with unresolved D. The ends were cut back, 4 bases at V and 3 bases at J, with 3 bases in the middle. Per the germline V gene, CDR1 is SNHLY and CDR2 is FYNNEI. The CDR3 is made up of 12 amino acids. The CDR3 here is CASSADTGELFF. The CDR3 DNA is TGTGCCAGCAGTGCCGACACCGGGGAGCTGTTTTTT. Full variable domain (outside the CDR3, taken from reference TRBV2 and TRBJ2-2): EPEVTQTPSHQVTQMGQEVILRCVPISNHLYFYWYRQILGQKVEFLVSFYNNEISEKSEIFDDQFSVERPDGSNFTLKIRSTKLEDSAMYFCASSADTGELFFGEGSRLTVL.

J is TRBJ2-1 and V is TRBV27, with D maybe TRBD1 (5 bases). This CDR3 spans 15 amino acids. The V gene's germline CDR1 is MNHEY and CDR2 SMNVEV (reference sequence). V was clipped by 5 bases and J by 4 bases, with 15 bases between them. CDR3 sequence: CASSQGVEIYNEQFF. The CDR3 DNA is TGTGCCAGCAGTCAGGGCGTCGAGATTTACAATGAGCAGTTCTTC.

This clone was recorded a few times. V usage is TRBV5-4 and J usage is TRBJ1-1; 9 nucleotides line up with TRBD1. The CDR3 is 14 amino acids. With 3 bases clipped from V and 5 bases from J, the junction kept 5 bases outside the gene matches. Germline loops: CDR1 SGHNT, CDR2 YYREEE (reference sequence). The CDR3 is CASSSPTGGTEAFF. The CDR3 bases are TGTGCCAGCAGCTCCCCGACAGGGGGGACTGAAGCTTTCTTT.

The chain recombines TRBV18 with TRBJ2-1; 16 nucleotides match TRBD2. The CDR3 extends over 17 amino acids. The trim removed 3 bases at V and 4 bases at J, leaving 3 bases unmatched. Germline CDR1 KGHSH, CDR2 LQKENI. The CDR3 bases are TGTGCCAGCTCACCGGGACTAGCGGGAGGGCCGTACAATGAGCAGTTCTTC. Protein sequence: CASSPGLAGGPYNEQFF.

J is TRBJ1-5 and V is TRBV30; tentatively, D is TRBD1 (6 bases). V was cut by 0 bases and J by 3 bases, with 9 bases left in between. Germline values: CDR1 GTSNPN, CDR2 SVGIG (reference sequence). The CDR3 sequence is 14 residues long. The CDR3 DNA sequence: TGTGCCTGGAGTGTGGGGGCGGACAATCAGCCCCAGCATTTT. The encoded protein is CAWSVGADNQPQHF.

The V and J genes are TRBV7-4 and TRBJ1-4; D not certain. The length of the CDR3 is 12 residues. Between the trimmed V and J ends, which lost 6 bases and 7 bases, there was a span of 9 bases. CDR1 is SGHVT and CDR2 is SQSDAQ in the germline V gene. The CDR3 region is CASRASFEKLFF. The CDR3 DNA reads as TGTGCCAGCAGGGCAAGTTTTGAAAAACTGTTTTTT.

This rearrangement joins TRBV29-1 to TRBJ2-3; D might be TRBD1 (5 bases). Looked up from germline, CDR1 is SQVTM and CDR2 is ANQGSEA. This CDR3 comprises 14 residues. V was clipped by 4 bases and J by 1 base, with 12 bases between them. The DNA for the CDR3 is TGCAGCGTTGGAGGCAGGGTTGGCACAGATACGCAGTATTTT. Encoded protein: CSVGGRVGTDTQYF.

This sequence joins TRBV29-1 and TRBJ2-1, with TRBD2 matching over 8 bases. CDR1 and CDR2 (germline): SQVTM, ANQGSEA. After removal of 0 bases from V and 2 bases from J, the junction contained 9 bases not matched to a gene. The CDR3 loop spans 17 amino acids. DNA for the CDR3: TGCAGCGTTGAAGATATCTATTCGGGGGGGGCCTACAATGAGCAGTTCTTC. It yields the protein CSVEDIYSGGAYNEQFF.

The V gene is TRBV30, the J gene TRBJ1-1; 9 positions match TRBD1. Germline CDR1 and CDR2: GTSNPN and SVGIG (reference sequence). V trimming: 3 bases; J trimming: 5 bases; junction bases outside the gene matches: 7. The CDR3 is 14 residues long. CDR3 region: CAWSLGQGRTEAFF. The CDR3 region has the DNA TGTGCCTGGAGCCTGGGACAGGGACGGACTGAAGCTTTCTTT.